The clone carrying this T cell receptor (beta chain) has only a few counts. Its antigen is undetermined. This sample stems from a study of beta chain features in type 1 diabetes. Of the isolated RNA, all was reverse transcribed, and so the sequenced material was expressed TCRB transcripts. Naive, central memory and regulatory T cell samples averaged about 3.5 million reads. Produced via immunoSEQ multiplex PCR; TCRdb's table is partial and in-frame only. Of around 350,000 clones listed, roughly 13% are singletons. Sorting with CD45RO/CCR7/CD25/CD127/CD95/CD27 yielded naive, central memory, regulatory and stem-like memory CD4+ cells. The length of the CDR3 is 13 residues. CDR1 and CDR2 (germline): GTSNPN, SVGIG (reference sequence). V was trimmed by 7 bases and J by 1 base, leaving 11 bases between them. Study-level results: More deletions and fewer insertions at VDJ junctions were seen in type 1 diabetes patients. cDNA-based reads could over-represent cells with high TCR expression.

Sequenced input: naive CD4+ T cells from blood. The sequence was collected from a man younger than 35 in good health. The J gene is TRBJ1-5, the V gene TRBV30; the D gene is possibly TRBD1 (5 bases). The CDR3 nucleotides are TGTGCCTTAAGGGACTCCAGCAATCAGCCCCAGCATTTT. Its protein is CALRDSSNQPQHF.